A selection of T cell receptor beta chains follows, all from one sample in a study of blood T cell repertoires in COVID-19. The repertoire was sequenced with immunoSEQ multiplex PCR; TCRdb's copy has only in-frame clones and lacks some. The sample lists approximately 200,000 clones, roughly 80% seen once, with less than 11% in the top ten. Sequenced material: peripheral blood. These TCRs come from a woman aged 80 or over with acute or convalescent COVID-19. Each CDR3 is given with its conserved first and last residue. A D gene is named only where the DNA matches it firmly. Size is stated for part of the rows, as once, few or many counts, or as a class when the clone is expanded.

V,J,size,D,CDR3,DNA
TRBV6-1,TRBJ1-2,NA,NA,CASSDGQGYGYTF,TGTGCCAGCAGTGATGGGCAGGGCTATGGCTACACCTTC
TRBV5-4,TRBJ1-6,once,TRBD1,CASSAATGYNSPLHF,TGTGCCAGCAGCGCGGCGACAGGGTATAATTCACCCCTCCACTTT
TRBV30,TRBJ1-5,NA,NA,CAWSVQRNQPQHF,TGTGCCTGGAGTGTACAAAGAAATCAGCCCCAGCATTTT
TRBV27,TRBJ2-7,NA,TRBD2,CASSLGGSGAPYEQYF,TGTGCCAGCAGTTTGGGGGGGTCGGGTGCCCCCTACGAGCAGTACTTC
TRBV6-2/TRBV6-3,TRBJ1-1,NA,TRBD1,CASSSGQGFVGEAFF,TGTGCCAGCAGTTCGGGACAGGGATTCGTGGGGGAAGCTTTCTTT
TRBV18,TRBJ2-7,NA,NA,CASSRGGYEQYF,TGTGCCAGCTCCAGGGGTGGGTACGAGCAGTACTTC
TRBV13,TRBJ2-7,NA,NA,CASSRWGTGYEQYF,TGTGCCAGCAGCCGGTGGGGGACTGGGTACGAGCAGTACTTC
TRBV7-8,TRBJ2-5,NA,TRBD1,CASSLQGIQETQYF,TGTGCCAGCAGTTTACAGGGGATTCAAGAGACCCAGTACTTC
TRBV27,TRBJ2-6,few,TRBD1,CASSSRQGSAGANVLTF,TGTGCCAGCAGCTCGCGACAGGGAAGCGCTGGGGCCAACGTCCTGACTTTC
TRBV13,TRBJ2-4,NA,NA,CASSLGLRQGAKNIQYF,TGTGCCAGCAGCTTAGGCCTACGCCAGGGGGCCAAAAACATTCAGTACTTC
TRBV5-8,TRBJ2-7,NA,NA,CASSPMRGSQYF,TGTGCCAGCAGCCCCATGCGGGGAAGTCAGTACTTC
TRBV10-3,TRBJ2-7,NA,TRBD1,CAIQGQGYEQYF,TGTGCCATCCAGGGACAGGGCTACGAGCAGTACTTC
TRBV30,TRBJ1-2,NA,TRBD1,CAWSADRGGNYGYTF,TGTGCCTGGAGTGCCGACAGGGGCGGCAACTATGGCTACACCTTC
TRBV4-1,TRBJ1-2,NA,NA,CASSFSRQVWDYGYTF,TGCGCCAGCAGCTTCTCGCGACAGGTTTGGGACTATGGCTACACCTTC
TRBV5-4,TRBJ1-1,once,NA,CASSSRGSTAEAFF,TGTGCCAGCAGCTCGCGGGGATCGACAGCTGAAGCTTTCTTT
TRBV3-1/TRBV3-2,TRBJ1-2,NA,NA,CASSHRSNYGYTF,TGTGCCAGCAGCCACCGCAGTAACTATGGCTACACCTTC
TRBV11-2,TRBJ2-5,NA,TRBD1,CASSPGTAQETQYF,TGTGCCAGCAGCCCTGGGACAGCCCAAGAGACCCAGTACTTC
TRBV29-1,TRBJ1-1,NA,NA,CSARLTEAFF,TGCAGCGCACGACTGACTGAAGCTTTCTTT
TRBV12-5,TRBJ2-1,NA,TRBD2,CASGSSGRGYNEQFF,TGTGCTAGTGGTTCCAGCGGGAGGGGCTACAATGAGCAGTTCTTC
TRBV19,TRBJ2-7,NA,NA,CASSDPRVGSSYEQYF,TGTGCCAGTAGTGACCCGCGGGTGGGGAGCTCCTACGAGCAGTACTTC
TRBV18,TRBJ1-1,NA,TRBD1,CASSPPGQAPEAFF,TGTGCCAGCTCACCTCCGGGACAGGCCCCAGAAGCTTTCTTT
TRBV10-3,TRBJ1-6,NA,TRBD1,CATKGQGENSPLHF,TGTGCCACTAAGGGACAGGGGGAAAATTCACCCCTCCACTTT
TRBV11-3,TRBJ1-2,NA,TRBD1,CASSLGQGGFNYGYTF,TGTGCCAGCAGCTTGGGACAGGGGGGCTTTAACTATGGCTACACCTTC
TRBV5-4,TRBJ2-6,NA,NA,CASSLAGTRGANVLTF,TGTGCCAGCAGCTTGGCTGGTACCCGGGGGGCCAACGTCCTGACTTTC
TRBV28,TRBJ1-2,few,NA,CASSLAGEWDYGYTF,TGTGCCAGCAGTTTGGCCGGGGAATGGGACTATGGCTACACCTTC
TRBV6-4,TRBJ2-1,few,TRBD2,CASSLLPFGLAGPNEQFF,TGTGCCAGCAGTCTACTTCCCTTTGGACTAGCGGGGCCCAATGAGCAGTTCTTC
TRBV6-2/TRBV6-3,TRBJ1-2,once,TRBD1,CASSDRDFGYTF,TGTGCCAGCAGCGACAGGGATTTTGGCTACACCTTC
TRBV10-2,TRBJ1-4,NA,NA,CASSESAGGNEKLFF,TGCGCCAGCAGTGAGTCGGCGGGGGGGAATGAAAAACTGTTTTTT
TRBV6-2/TRBV6-3,TRBJ2-3,NA,NA,CASSYHRGSGHSTDTQYF,TGTGCCAGCAGTTACCATCGCGGTAGCGGACATTCCACAGATACGCAGTATTTT
TRBV18,TRBJ2-4,NA,NA,CASSPPAGVLAKNIQYF,TGTGCCAGCTCACCCCCCGCCGGAGTGCTAGCCAAAAACATTCAGTACTTC
TRBV30,TRBJ1-1,NA,NA,CASGHSAGAFF,TGTGCCTCGGGACACTCAGCAGGGGCTTTCTTT
TRBV5-8,TRBJ2-3,NA,NA,CASSLEGRGADTQYF,TGTGCCAGCAGCTTGGAAGGCAGGGGTGCAGATACGCAGTATTTT
TRBV29-1,TRBJ2-5,few,NA,CSVDNSQTQYF,TGCAGCGTTGATAACAGTCAGACCCAGTACTTC
TRBV7-9,TRBJ1-1,NA,NA,CASSSTGLGAFF,TGTGCCAGCAGCTCAACAGGGCTAGGAGCTTTCTTT
TRBV29-1,TRBJ1-1,NA,NA,CSVQGTGLNTEAFF,TGCAGCGTGCAGGGAACAGGGCTGAACACTGAAGCTTTCTTT
TRBV2,TRBJ2-7,NA,TRBD1,CASLRDRGYEQYF,TGTGCCAGCTTGCGGGACAGGGGCTACGAGCAGTACTTC
TRBV27,TRBJ2-3,NA,NA,CASSPPVGLQYF,TGTGCCAGCAGCCCCCCGGTGGGGCTGCAGTATTTT
TRBV27,TRBJ2-7,NA,TRBD2,CASSFALAGVHEQYF,TGTGCCAGCAGTTTCGCCCTAGCGGGAGTTCACGAGCAGTACTTC